The clone carrying this T cell receptor beta chain has at least ten counts. The data stem from a study of human T cells and chemical hapten exposure. V was cut by 5 bases and J by 2 bases, with 15 bases left in between. The germline V gene has CDR1 SEHNR and CDR2 FQNEAQ (reference sequence). The length of the CDR3 is 15 residues. Sample time point: pre-sensitization, week 0. The treatment denotes: therapeutic diphenylcyclopropenone sensitization with weekly scalp DPC. The study extracted total RNA from unfractionated whole blood. TCRdb passed the RACE reads through MiXCR, listing each CDR3 protein once. The sample lists tens of thousands of distinct CDR3 sequences, around 10% occurring once.

The chain carries TRBV7-9 and TRBJ2-5; D perhaps matches TRBD1 (6 bases). Source: whole blood, taken in connection with sensitization to the hapten diphenylcyclopropenone (DPC). This receptor was taken from a woman in her thirties or forties with alopecia areata. Some clones in this sample may be carry-over from other donors' samples. The CDR3 nucleotides are TGTGCCAGCAGCCCCCCCGACAGGACGCAAGAGACCCAGTACTTC. Amino acids: CASSPPDRTQETQYF.